This T cell receptor beta chain was sequenced during a study of PD-L1 blockade in urothelial cancer. Study-level information: Individuals in the cohort had been given 0 to 3 earlier chemotherapy regimens.

On this clone itself: Its antigen is as yet unknown.

Broader study findings: Below-median pretreatment blood TCR clonality predicted better survival.

Clones were sequenced by immunoSEQ multiplex PCR, and TCRdb holds only the in-frame ones, with some missing. This sample has about 43,000 clones, with around nine tenths found just once. The sequence was collected from a woman aged 55 to 70 with urothelial cancer. The specimen comprised PBMCs, sampled around atezolizumab (anti-PD-L1) treatment.

The CDR3 DNA follows: TGTGCCAGCAGTGGACCAGGGGGCGCGACCGGGGAGCTGTTTTTT. This gives the protein CASSGPGGATGELFF. The V call is TRBV6-1, the J call TRBJ2-2, with 8 positions matching TRBD1. The ends lost 4 bases at V and 5 bases at J; junction bases unmatched: 6. CDR3 length equals 15 residues. The V gene's germline CDR1 is MNHNS and CDR2 SASEGT.